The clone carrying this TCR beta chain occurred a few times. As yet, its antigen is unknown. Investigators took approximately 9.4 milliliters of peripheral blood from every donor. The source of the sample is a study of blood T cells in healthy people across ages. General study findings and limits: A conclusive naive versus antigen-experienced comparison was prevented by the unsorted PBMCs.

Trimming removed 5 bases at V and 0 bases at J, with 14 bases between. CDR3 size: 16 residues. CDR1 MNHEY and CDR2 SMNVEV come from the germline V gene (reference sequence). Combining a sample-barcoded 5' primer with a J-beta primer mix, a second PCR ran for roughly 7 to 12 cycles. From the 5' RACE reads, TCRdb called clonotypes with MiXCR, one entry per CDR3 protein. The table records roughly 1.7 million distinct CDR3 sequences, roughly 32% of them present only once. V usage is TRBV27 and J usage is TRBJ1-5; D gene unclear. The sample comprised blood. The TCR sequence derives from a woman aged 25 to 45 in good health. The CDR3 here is CASSPSRGNSNQPQHF. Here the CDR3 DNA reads TGTGCCAGCAGTCCCTCACGGGGAAATAGCAATCAGCCCCAGCATTTT.